This TCR beta chain was sequenced during a study of T cells in Graves' hyperthyroidism and ophthalmopathy (dated by TCRdb to about 2019). Describing the broader study: Peripheral blood was collected at initial diagnosis, before any treatment. To identify TCR V-J signatures that set the groups apart, the researchers used a discovery cohort of about a hundred patients, made up of fewer than 50 with Graves' ophthalmopathy and some 60 with stable Graves' hyperthyroidism. Whether ophthalmopathy could be predicted prospectively was tested in an independent validation cohort made up of 18 to 20 hyperthyroidism patients plus 17 patients who later progressed to ophthalmopathy. For training and testing, the 100 or so patients in the discovery cohort were randomly divided in a 7:3 ratio. The study also compared thyroid tissue and blood T-cell repertoires from five or six Graves' hyperthyroidism patients. Following sampling, methimazole starting at 30 mg daily was given to hyperthyroidism patients, and high-dose intravenous methylprednisolone was given to ophthalmopathy patients. The paper reports TCR Vbeta CDR3 sequencing of fewer than 150 peripheral blood samples: 43 ophthalmopathy, approximately 74 hyperthyroidism and around 17 progressor patients. Overall results and qualifications from the work: Sample size was not statistically predetermined, and investigators were not blinded to group allocation. Most expanded thyroid clonotypes (frequency above 0.001) were also detected in blood, a finding suggesting that blood repertoires may reflect thyroid immune responses. During validation, the model predicted progression to ophthalmopathy a median of around six months ahead of onset, with just under 71% sensitivity and 72.22% specificity. In cross-validation, a model built on a 13 V-J signature told ophthalmopathy apart from stable hyperthyroidism with about 90% sensitivity and around 81% specificity, and in testing the same model reached 80%/75%.

Stable Graves' hyperthyroidism was defined as no progression to ophthalmopathy during 18 months of follow-up. Hyperthyroidism patients were aged 18 to 65 years and newly diagnosed, with disease duration of less than 2 months. Exclusion was applied to patients with uncontrolled infections, other autoimmune diseases, pregnancy or lactation. Diagnoses were based on clinical symptoms, serum thyroxine and TRAb, thyroid ultrasound and orbital computed tomography. PBMCs were isolated from about 9.1 ml of fresh peripheral blood by Ficoll-Paque density gradient centrifugation. Trizol reagent was used to extract total RNA, and RNA quality was then checked on an Agilent 2100 Bioanalyzer. Trimming takes 10 bases off V and 3 bases off J; junction bases not matched to a gene: 3. The CDR3 has 11 amino acids, counting the end cysteine and phenylalanine. CDR3 DNA is the only sequence kept; it has 33 bases, read in frame from the first base. The germline V gene encodes CDR1 MNHNS and CDR2 SASEGT.

Amplification of TCR beta CDR3 regions was carried out from RNA transcripts. For the first round of RT-PCR on the TCR CDR3, the HTBI primer set was used together with the Qiagen OneStep RT-PCR kit. A second multiplex PCR round built the libraries, followed by size selection and purification. Libraries were sequenced paired-end with 100 bp reads on an Illumina HiSeq2000. The original methods were these. SOAPnuke was used to process the raw data, throwing out any read that contained adapters or uncalled bases, had a mean Phred below 15, or lacked an exact constant-primer or identifier match. High-quality paired reads were merged using COPE v1.2.5, and each unique nucleotide sequence was defined as a clonotype. MiTCR v1.1 was used to align the clonotypes against IMGT TRBV, TRBD and TRBJ reference segments. Analysis was restricted to V-J combinations with a frequency above 0.0001, which covered over 98% of repertoires. A TCS score was defined as the ratio between F50 (clonal expansion) and ExV (chaos), using BLOSUM62-based TCRdist between CDR3 peptides within each V-J. Welch's t-statistics and random forest reduced several hundred V-J features to about 12, which were used in a naive Bayes classifier (R e1071). Through fastp at Q25 and MiXCR, TCRdb rebuilt clones from the public reads, retaining in-frame beta chains. Merged by CDR3 protein, the rows form single entries marked with the most common genes and DNA. The V and J calls, along with clone size, are taken from TCRdb and not from the paper's own processing. Recorded for this sample are 550,000 to 650,000 distinct CDR3 sequences; 14% of them occurred a single time. Over 11% of the sample is held by the ten biggest clonotypes.

Points on this clonotype: The antigen it binds to is not known. Nothing much larger sits one base from this clone, and base qualities are not available.

The sequence was obtained from a woman aged 35 to 49 with Graves' hyperthyroidism. The sequencing sample was made of blood. This chain is built from TRBV6-1 and TRBJ2-7; 7 middle bases align to TRBD2. The CDR3 region reads CATGGSYEQYF. The base sequence is TGTGCCACGGGGGGTAGCTACGAGCAGTACTTC.